The 10 T cell receptor beta chains presented below share a single source sample, sequenced in a study of OX40 agonist ivuxolimab in advanced cancers. The table came from immunoSEQ multiplex PCR; TCRdb's copy has only in-frame clones and leaves some out. The sample carries tens of thousands of clones, 88% recorded once. The starting material was CD4+ or CD8+ T cells sorted from blood, obtained in a trial of the OX40 agonist ivuxolimab. Receptor source: an adult with an advanced solid tumor such as melanoma, head and neck, liver or kidney cancer.

The chain couples TRBV11-1 to TRBJ2-3, with TRBD2 as a possible D gene (5 bases). CDR1 is SGHAT and CDR2 is FQDESV in the germline V gene (reference sequence). Trimming stripped 3 bases from V and 2 bases from J, with 9 bases between. This CDR3 is built from 14 residues. The CDR3 here is CASSLDFTTDTQYF. DNA for the CDR3: TGTGCCAGCAGCTTGGACTTTACCACAGATACGCAGTATTTT. Looking up the rest from reference TRBV11-1 and TRBJ2-3 gives the full variable domain: EAEVAQSPRYKITEKSQAVAFWCDPISGHATLYWYRQILGQGPELLVQFQDESVVDDSQLPKDRFSAERLKGVDSTLKIQPAELGDSAMYLCASSLDFTTDTQYFGPGTRLTVL.

This clone was picked up one time. The rearrangement uses TRBV6-1 and TRBJ2-5, with TRBD2 matching 9 bases. There are 15 residues in the CDR3. V was pared by 1 base and J by 5 bases, with 5 bases of the junction left unmatched. CDR1 and CDR2 (germline): MNHNS, SASEGT. CDR3 sequence (DNA): TGTGCCAGCAGTGAAGGGACTAGCGTGGCGGAGACCCAGTACTTC. This translates into CASSEGTSVAETQYF.

The rearrangement links TRBV6-5 to TRBJ2-5; the D gene is possibly TRBD2 (5 bases). The V end was cut by 6 bases, the J end by 5 bases, with 16 bases between. Germline V gene data show CDR1 as MNHEY and CDR2 as SVGAGI. The CDR3 length is 14 residues. CDR3 protein: CASSPDCAEETQYF. As DNA, the CDR3 is TGTGCCAGCAGCCCGGACTGCGCCGAGGAGACCCAGTACTTC.

The chain couples TRBV10-3 to TRBJ2-3; D is uncertain. Germline CDR1 is ENHRY and CDR2 is SYGVKD. There are 15 residues in the CDR3. The V end was cut by 2 bases, the J end by 0 bases, with 9 bases between. The CDR3 DNA sequence: TGTGCCATCAGTGAGCCCGAGCAAAGCACAGATACGCAGTATTTT. Translated, it gives CAISEPEQSTDTQYF.

The gene calls are TRBV27 and TRBJ2-7; D ambiguous. CDR1 and CDR2 (germline): MNHEY, SMNVEV (reference sequence). The CDR3 runs to 11 residues. The germline V and J ends were trimmed by 4 bases and 2 bases, with 3 bases remaining between them. CDR3 amino acids: CASSSPYEQYF. DNA for the CDR3: TGTGCCAGCAGTTCACCCTACGAGCAGTACTTC.

The J gene is TRBJ1-3, the V gene TRBV15; TRBD1 is a possible D gene (6 bases). Trimming left V 5 bases short and J 3 bases short, with 11 bases between. This CDR3 is built from 14 residues. Germline CDR1 and CDR2: LNHNV and YYDKDF (reference sequence). The CDR3 sequence: CATSAWDNGNTIYF. In nucleotides, the CDR3 is TGTGCCACCAGCGCTTGGGACAATGGAAACACCATATATTTT.

This chain connects TRBV7-9 to TRBJ2-1; tentatively, D is TRBD1 or TRBD2 (7 bases each). Deletions cut 5 bases from V and 0 bases from J, with 17 bases between. The CDR3 sequence is 17 residues long. The V gene's germline CDR1 is SEHNR and CDR2 FQNEAQ (reference sequence). The CDR3 loop reads CASSPRGRGSSYNEQFF. CDR3 bases: TGTGCCAGCAGCCCTAGGGGGCGGGGGAGCTCCTACAATGAGCAGTTCTTC.

There are a few counts of this clone. The rearrangement links TRBV5-8 to TRBJ2-7; tentatively, D is TRBD1 or TRBD2 (6 bases each). CDR1 SGHTS and CDR2 YDEGEE come from the germline V gene. The V gene lost 3 bases and the J gene lost 2 bases, with 18 bases spanning the gap. The CDR3 has 16 residues. The CDR3 protein is CASSSRSTEGAYEQYF. The CDR3, as DNA: TGTGCCAGCAGCTCGCGGTCGACGGAGGGGGCCTACGAGCAGTACTTC.

This chain links TRBV6-5 with TRBJ2-3; possibly TRBD1 or TRBD2 for D (5 bases each). This CDR3 region has 14 residues. V lost 6 bases and J 1 base, leaving 11 bases between the germline ends. The germline gives CDR1 MNHEY, CDR2 SVGAGI. The CDR3 protein is CASSPGLGTDTQYF. DNA for the CDR3: TGTGCCAGCAGCCCGGGGCTAGGCACAGATACGCAGTATTTT.

This chain links TRBV7-6 with TRBJ1-1; unclear D gene. The germline V and J ends were trimmed by 5 bases and 2 bases, with 15 bases remaining between them. CDR3 length equals 15 residues. Germline lookup yields CDR1 SGHVS and CDR2 FNYEAQ. The CDR3 here is CASSPLGGINTEAFF. CDR3 sequence (DNA): TGTGCCAGCAGCCCCCTCGGAGGGATCAACACTGAAGCTTTCTTT.